This TCR beta chain appears in the sequencing data of a study of blood T cell repertoires in COVID-19. Study-wide context: From T cells, B-cell-depleted T cells, or PBMCs came the material, which was cDNA or gDNA.

This CDR3 spans 15 amino acids. V was pared by 5 bases and J by 3 bases, with 14 bases between. Germline V CDR1 and CDR2: SGHTA, FQGTGA. The protocol was immunoSEQ multiplex PCR, while the TCRdb copy is restricted to in-frame clones and leaves out a portion. The profile covers about 240,000 clones, with roughly 85% appearing a single time and approximately 4% taken by the ten largest. Assignment of participants to cohorts was predicated upon participant-reported clinical history. The source material was PBMCs or T cells enriched from blood (not recorded which). The TCR was taken from a middle-aged woman who had been exposed to COVID-19. The chain links TRBV7-3 to TRBJ2-1; D remains ambiguous. CDR3 loop: CASSIRQESYNEQFF. The CDR3 DNA sequence: TGTGCCAGCAGCATTAGACAAGAAAGCTACAATGAGCAGTTCTTC.